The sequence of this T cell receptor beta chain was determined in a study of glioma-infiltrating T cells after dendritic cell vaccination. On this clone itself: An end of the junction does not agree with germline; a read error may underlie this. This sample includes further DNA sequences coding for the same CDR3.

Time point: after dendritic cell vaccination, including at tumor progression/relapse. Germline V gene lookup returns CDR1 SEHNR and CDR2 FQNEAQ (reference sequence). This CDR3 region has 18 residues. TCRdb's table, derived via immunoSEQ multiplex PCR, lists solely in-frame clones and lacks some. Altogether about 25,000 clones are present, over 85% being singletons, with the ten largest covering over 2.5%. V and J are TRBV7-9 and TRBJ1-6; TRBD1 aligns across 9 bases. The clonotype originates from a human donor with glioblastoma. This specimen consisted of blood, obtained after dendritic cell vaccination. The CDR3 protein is CASSLTQGAFSYNSPLHF. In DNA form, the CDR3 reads TGTGCCAGCAGCCTGACACAGGGGGCCTTCTCCTATAATTCCCCCCTCCACTTT.